Presented here are 23 T cell receptor beta chains from one specimen sequenced in a study of glioma-infiltrating T cells after dendritic cell vaccination. Libraries were prepared by immunoSEQ multiplex PCR; TCRdb keeps only in-frame clonotypes and omits some of them. The data contain around 83,000 clones, roughly 85% of them singletons. This sample's time point: after dendritic cell vaccination, including at tumor progression/relapse. The sequenced sample was blood, obtained after dendritic cell vaccination. The source of these receptors is a human donor with glioblastoma.

This chain links TRBV9 with TRBJ2-2, with a weak D call TRBD2 (6 bases). Per the germline V gene, CDR1 is SGDLS and CDR2 is YYNGEE. CDR3 length: 16 residues. Deletions cut 4 bases from V and 3 bases from J, with 16 bases between. In nucleotides, the CDR3 is TGTGCCAGCAGCATCCGTTCTAGCGCCGACACCGGGGAGCTGTTTTTT. It is translated as CASSIRSSADTGELFF.

V usage is TRBV7-2 and J usage is TRBJ1-5, with TRBD1 matching over 9 bases. CDR1 is SGHTA, CDR2 FQGNSA, per germline. This CDR3 contains 14 residues. The ends lost 5 bases at V and 7 bases at J; junction bases unmatched: 6. CDR3: CASSAEQGAQPQHF. CDR3 DNA sequence: TGTGCCAGCAGCGCCGAACAGGGGGCGCAGCCCCAGCATTTT.

The chain recombines TRBV25-1 with TRBJ1-2; the match to TRBD1 covers 8 bases. The V gene end was trimmed by 1 base and the J gene end by 5 bases; junction bases not matched to a gene: 6. The CDR3 contains 15 residues. Per germline, CDR1 MGHDK and CDR2 SYGVNS. CDR3: CASSESTGADYGYTF. DNA of the CDR3: TGTGCCAGCAGTGAATCGACAGGGGCGGATTATGGCTACACCTTC.

The genes are TRBV19 and TRBJ2-3; 7 bases line up with TRBD2. The V segment lost 3 bases and the J segment 4 bases; nucleotides outside the gene matches: 7. The germline V gene has CDR1 LNHDA and CDR2 SQIVND (reference sequence). This CDR3 comprises 15 residues. DNA for the CDR3: TGTGCCAGTAGTATTCTAGCGGTAGAATCAGATACGCAGTATTTT. Amino acid sequence: CASSILAVESDTQYF.

The chain carries TRBV4-1 and TRBJ2-7, with D maybe TRBD1 (6 bases). V lost 1 base, J lost 0 bases, and 19 bases lay in between. Germline V gene lookup returns CDR1 MGHRA and CDR2 YSYEKL. This CDR3 spans 18 amino acids. This chain's CDR3 is CASSQGLQGKIASYEQYF. The CDR3, as DNA: TGCGCCAGCAGCCAAGGCCTACAGGGAAAAATCGCCTCCTACGAGCAGTACTTC.

The V and J genes are TRBV15 and TRBJ2-7, with D unresolved. Germline CDR1 is LNHNV and CDR2 is YYDKDF (reference sequence). Trimming stripped 3 bases from V and 2 bases from J, with 14 bases between. The CDR3 extends over 15 amino acids. CDR3 nucleotide sequence: TGTGCCACCAGCAGGGCTCGTGGTAAAGCCTACGAGCAGTACTTC. The encoded protein is CATSRARGKAYEQYF.

The chain has TRBV4-1 and TRBJ2-5, with a weak D call TRBD1 (6 bases). The closer fit of TRBJ2-7 to the DNA end suggests the J call may be wrong. In germline, CDR1 is MGHRA, CDR2 YSYEKL. The CDR3 sequence is 15 residues long. The CDR3 protein is CASSQDQGMRNEQYF. The CDR3 bases are TGCGCCAGCAGCCAAGATCAGGGGATGCGGAACGAGCAGTACTTC.

This sequence joins TRBV11-1 and TRBJ2-5; a weak D match, TRBD2 (5 bases). V was pared by 2 bases and J by 2 bases, with 15 bases between. The CDR3 extends over 16 amino acids. Germline CDR1 and CDR2: SGHAT and FQDESV (reference sequence). The CDR3 sequence is CASSLRRAVLQETQYF. DNA of the CDR3: TGTGCCAGCAGCTTAAGGCGGGCAGTACTTCAAGAGACCCAGTACTTC.

V gene TRBV7-3 combines with J gene TRBJ2-1, with 7 bases fitting TRBD2. This CDR3 is 15 amino acids long. Germline trimming cut 0 bases from V and 7 bases from J; bases unmatched to any gene: 6. Germline V gene data show CDR1 as SGHTA and CDR2 as FQGTGA. CDR3 in DNA: TGTGCCAGCAGCTTAACGCGGGAGTCTGGGAATGAGCAGTTCTTC. It encodes CASSLTRESGNEQFF.

The rearrangement uses TRBV9 and TRBJ1-2; no clear D. With 0 bases removed from V and 3 bases from J, the gap between germline ends came to 9 bases. CDR3 length: 14 amino acids. Germline V lookup: CDR1 SGDLS, CDR2 YYNGEE. CDR3 amino acids: CASSVGGGYYGYTF. Here the CDR3 DNA reads TGTGCCAGCAGCGTAGGGGGAGGGTACTATGGCTACACCTTC.

The chain joins TRBV5-1 to TRBJ2-3; D is uncertain. CDR3 length equals 15 residues. Germline-derived CDR1 and CDR2 are SGHRS and YFSETQ. The V end was cut by 7 bases, the J end by 0 bases, with 15 bases between. The CDR3 protein is CASPRSALSTDTQYF. The CDR3 DNA reads as TGCGCCAGCCCGCGAAGCGCCCTAAGCACAGATACGCAGTATTTT.

CDR3 nucleotides: TGCGCCAGCAGCCAAGTGGACAGGGACTACACTGAAGCTTTCTTT. Translating gives CASSQVDRDYTEAFF. The rearrangement joins TRBV4-1 to TRBJ1-1; 8 bases match TRBD1. In germline, CDR1 is MGHRA, CDR2 YSYEKL. This CDR3 is 15 amino acids long. Trimming cost V 1 base and J 3 bases; bases outside gene matches: 4.

The CDR3 nucleotides are TGTGCCAGCAGCTTTTCGGGTAAGAAGGACACTGAAGCTTTCTTT. It yields the protein CASSFSGKKDTEAFF. The gene calls are TRBV11-2 and TRBJ1-1, with D uncertain. The CDR3 consists of 15 residues. The V gene's germline CDR1 is SGHAT and CDR2 FQNNGV. V was pared by 3 bases and J by 3 bases, with 14 bases between.

The chain joins TRBV7-3 to TRBJ2-3; 8 bases are shared with TRBD2. The CDR3 is made up of 16 amino acids. The germline V gene has CDR1 SGHTA and CDR2 FQGTGA. With 1 base clipped from V and 4 bases from J, the junction kept 7 bases outside the gene matches. CDR3 sequence: CASSLNGGRMADTQYF. The CDR3 region has the DNA TGTGCCAGCAGCTTAAATGGCGGGAGGATGGCAGATACGCAGTATTTT. Filled out from reference TRBV7-3 and TRBJ2-3, the complete variable domain reads GAGVSQTPSNKVTEKGKYVELRCDPISGHTALYWYRQSLGQGPEFLIYFQGTGAADDSGLPNDRFFAVRPEGSVSTLKIQRTERGDSAVYLCASSLNGGRMADTQYFGPGTRLTVL.

This chain connects TRBV2 to TRBJ2-7, with 8 bases that match TRBD2. The CDR3 contains 15 residues. Trimming cost V 0 bases and J 3 bases; bases outside gene matches: 4. The germline V gene has CDR1 SNHLY and CDR2 FYNNEI. CDR3 residues: CASSEAGTRDYEQYF. The CDR3 region has the DNA TGTGCCAGCAGTGAAGCGGGGACTAGGGACTACGAGCAGTACTTC.

This chain joins TRBV6-1 and TRBJ2-1, with D perhaps matching TRBD2 (5 bases). Deletions cut 4 bases from V and 0 bases from J, with 13 bases between. The length of the CDR3 is 16 residues. Per the germline V gene, CDR1 is MNHNS and CDR2 is SASEGT. The CDR3 DNA reads as TGTGCCAGCAGTGGCAGCCTAGCAAGCTCCTACAATGAGCAGTTCTTC. Its protein is CASSGSLASSYNEQFF.

This clone was found once. The J gene is TRBJ1-2, the V gene TRBV6-5; 11 bases fit TRBD1. The CDR3 has 14 residues. After removal of 4 bases from V and 8 bases from J, the junction contained 6 bases not matched to a gene. Germline V gene sequence: CDR1 MNHEY, CDR2 SVGAGI. The CDR3 is CASSWTGGRQGYTF. The CDR3 DNA reads TGTGCCAGCAGTTGGACAGGGGGCCGACAGGGCTACACCTTC.

This chain links TRBV6-6 with TRBJ2-5, with 8 bases lining up with TRBD2. The CDR3 loop spans 14 amino acids. In germline, CDR1 is MNHNY, CDR2 SVGAGI (reference sequence). The trim removed 7 bases at V and 5 bases at J, leaving 9 bases unmatched. The CDR3 region is CASIDSGGGETQYF. For the CDR3, the DNA is TGTGCCAGCATCGACAGCGGCGGGGGGGAGACCCAGTACTTC.

This chain joins TRBV11-2 and TRBJ2-7, with D unclear. The CDR3 contains 14 residues. The ends were cut back, 5 bases at V and 6 bases at J, with 17 bases in the middle. Per germline, CDR1 SGHAT and CDR2 FQNNGV. The CDR3 is CASSKSAGSGEQYF. In DNA form, the CDR3 reads TGTGCCAGCAGCAAGTCGGCTGGTTCGGGCGAGCAGTACTTC.

V gene TRBV11-3 combines with J gene TRBJ2-5; TRBD2 matches 8 bases. Germline V gene lookup returns CDR1 SGHNT and CDR2 YENEEA. The CDR3 runs 17 residues. J gave up 2 bases and V 1 base, and 9 bases lay outside the gene matches. The CDR3 region has the DNA TGTGCCAGCAGCTTAGGGCCTACTAGCGGAGCACAAGAGACCCAGTACTTC. Translation gives CASSLGPTSGAQETQYF.

V is TRBV9 and J is TRBJ2-6; 13 bases map to TRBD2. CDR1 is SGDLS, CDR2 YYNGEE, per germline. This CDR3 has 19 amino acids. J gave up 4 bases and V 0 bases, and 7 bases lay outside the gene matches. The CDR3 DNA is TGTGCCAGCAGCGTAGGGAGACTAGCGGGAGGAACCGGGGCCAACGTCCTGACTTTC. Translating it yields CASSVGRLAGGTGANVLTF.

J is TRBJ1-1 and V is TRBV18; D uncertain. The CDR3 is made up of 13 amino acids. V shed 2 bases and J shed 1 base, with 5 bases lying between them. Germline lookup yields CDR1 KGHSH and CDR2 LQKENI. CDR3 nucleotide sequence: TGTGCCAGCTCACCAAACAAGAACACTGAAGCTTTCTTT. It is translated as CASSPNKNTEAFF.

The J gene is TRBJ2-5, the V gene TRBV4-3, with 8 nucleotides matching TRBD2. TRBJ2-7 explains the end of the DNA better; the J call may be wrong. This CDR3 comprises 14 residues. From germline, CDR1 is LGHNA and CDR2 YSLEER. Here the CDR3 reads CASSLSGGKYEQYF. In DNA, the CDR3 is TGCGCCAGCAGCCTCAGCGGGGGTAAATACGAGCAGTACTTC.